This passage covers 19 T cell receptor beta chains from one sample sequenced in a study of blood T cell repertoires in COVID-19. Profiling relied on immunoSEQ multiplex PCR, and the TCRdb table lists in-frame clones only, not all of them. In the table there are approximately 290,000 clones, about 80% of which are singletons. Sequencing was carried out using peripheral blood. These receptors came from an older person with COVID-19, enrolled during active disease.

The rearrangement joins TRBV24-1 to TRBJ2-2; 8 nucleotides agree with TRBD2. Trimming took 4 bases from V and 4 from J; bases not matched to a gene: 1. The CDR3 loop spans 14 amino acids. CDR1 is KGHDR and CDR2 is SFDVKD in the germline V gene. CDR3 residues: CATSDGRVTGELFF. CDR3 DNA sequence: TGTGCCACCAGTGACGGGAGGGTCACCGGGGAGCTGTTTTTT.

This clone was detected a few times. CDR3 sequence (DNA): TGTGCCAGCAGCCCCCGGACAGGGGGCTACGAGCAGTACTTC. Protein sequence: CASSPRTGGYEQYF. This chain links TRBV6-6 with TRBJ2-7, with TRBD1 matching 10 bases. Germline CDR1 and CDR2: MNHNY and SVGAGI (reference sequence). This CDR3 region has 14 residues. V was pared by 6 bases and J by 3 bases, with 5 bases of the junction left unmatched.

This chain connects TRBV18 to TRBJ2-1; 15 nucleotides line up with TRBD2. Trimming cost V 0 bases and J 5 bases; bases outside gene matches: 5. Germline V gives CDR1 KGHSH, CDR2 LQKENI. The CDR3 consists of 18 residues. The chain's CDR3 is CASSPPGLAGGFNNEQFF. The DNA for the CDR3 is TGTGCCAGCTCACCACCCGGACTAGCGGGGGGGTTCAACAATGAGCAGTTCTTC.

The chain joins TRBV24-1 to TRBJ2-3, with D possibly TRBD1 on 6 matching bases. Germline lookup yields CDR1 KGHDR and CDR2 SFDVKD. This CDR3 spans 15 amino acids. Trimming removed 3 bases at V and 2 bases at J, with 11 bases between. The CDR3 coding sequence is TGTGCCACCAGTGATGACCGGGACAACACAGATACGCAGTATTTT. Protein sequence: CATSDDRDNTDTQYF.

The chain couples TRBV28 to TRBJ2-1; 12 bases fit TRBD2. Germline CDR1 MDHEN, CDR2 SYDVKM. CDR3 length equals 16 residues. Trimming removed 5 bases from V and 8 bases from J; junction bases left unmatched: 10. The CDR3 DNA sequence: TGTGCCAGCAGTCAGATTGGGACTAGCGGGCATGATGAGCAGTTCTTC. Its protein is CASSQIGTSGHDEQFF.

The V call is TRBV20-1, the J call TRBJ2-3; TRBD2 agrees at 16 bases. Unmatched junction bases numbered 9, after V lost 3 bases and J lost 3 bases. Germline lookup yields CDR1 DFQATT and CDR2 SNEGSKA (reference sequence). The CDR3 has 18 residues. CDR3 sequence: CSASSPGLAGGPTDTQYF. The CDR3 bases are TGCAGTGCTAGTTCTCCGGGACTAGCGGGAGGGCCGACAGATACGCAGTATTTT.

The rearrangement links TRBV15 to TRBJ2-7; a possible D gene is TRBD1 (6 bases). The CDR3 is 15 amino acids. The germline V gene encodes CDR1 LNHNV and CDR2 YYDKDF (reference sequence). With 4 bases removed from V and 2 bases from J, the gap between germline ends came to 15 bases. The CDR3 here is CATSNVDRPPYEQYF. CDR3 DNA sequence: TGTGCCACCAGCAACGTTGACAGGCCCCCCTACGAGCAGTACTTC.

The CDR3, as DNA: TGTGCCAGCCAAGTAGCGGGAGCGGGGGGAGATACGCAGTATTTT. It is translated as CASQVAGAGGDTQYF. The chain is built from TRBV2 and TRBJ2-3; 9 bases agree with TRBD2. This CDR3 is built from 15 residues. V shed 8 bases, J shed 5 bases, and the junction held 11 bases outside the gene matches. Germline V gene lookup returns CDR1 SNHLY and CDR2 FYNNEI.

The gene calls are TRBV6-4 and TRBJ2-7; 8 nucleotides agree with TRBD2. Per the germline V gene, CDR1 is MRHNA and CDR2 is SNTAGT. V was pared by 5 bases and J by 2 bases, with 11 bases of the junction left unmatched. This CDR3 has 16 residues. The CDR3 DNA is TGTGCCAGCAGTTGGAATGCCAGCGGGAGAGCCTACGAGCAGTACTTC. Translation gives CASSWNASGRAYEQYF.

This chain uses TRBV7-8 with TRBJ2-7; 9 nucleotides align to TRBD2. The V and J ends lost 2 bases and 2 bases, in that order; junction bases with no gene match: 1. CDR1 SGHVS and CDR2 FQNEAQ come from the germline V gene. The CDR3 runs 14 residues. The CDR3 DNA follows: TGTGCCAGCAGCTTACGCGGGGGGGCCTACGAGCAGTACTTC. It specifies CASSLRGGAYEQYF.

The V call is TRBV7-9, the J call TRBJ1-1, with TRBD1 matching 11 bases. The CDR3 covers 17 residues. The V and J ends lost 5 bases and 2 bases, in that order; junction bases with no gene match: 10. Germline CDR1 reads SEHNR; CDR2 reads FQNEAQ (reference sequence). CDR3 loop: CASSRIGQGAVNTEAFF. The CDR3 nucleotides are TGTGCCAGCAGCCGAATTGGACAGGGGGCCGTTAACACTGAAGCTTTCTTT.

The chain is built from TRBV14 and TRBJ2-1, with a possible D match to TRBD2 (5 bases). Germline CDR1 SGHDN, CDR2 FVKESK. This CDR3 comprises 13 residues. V was pared by 4 bases and J by 5 bases, with 9 bases between. The CDR3 coding sequence is TGTGCCAGCAGCCCCGGACTCCACAATGAGCAGTTCTTC. Translating gives CASSPGLHNEQFF.

The chain combines TRBV27 with TRBJ2-7, with 8 bases lining up with TRBD2. V gave up 1 base and J gave up 6 bases; unmatched junction bases: 8. The CDR3 consists of 15 residues. Germline CDR1 reads MNHEY; CDR2 reads SMNVEV (reference sequence). The CDR3 reads CASSLFRSGSLEQYF. Written as DNA, the CDR3 is TGTGCCAGCAGTTTATTCAGGAGCGGGAGCCTCGAGCAGTACTTC.

J is TRBJ2-7 and V is TRBV9, with D possibly TRBD2 on 7 matching bases. CDR3 length: 16 amino acids. Germline CDR1 and CDR2: SGDLS and YYNGEE. Trimming stripped 4 bases from V and 2 bases from J, with 19 bases between. DNA for the CDR3: TGTGCCAGCAGCCCTCGGGTCGGGGGGCGAGCCTACGAGCAGTACTTC. It specifies CASSPRVGGRAYEQYF.

V usage is TRBV5-6 and J usage is TRBJ1-2, with D perhaps matching TRBD1 (6 bases). V was cut by 0 bases and J by 2 bases, with 14 bases left in between. CDR3 size: 16 residues. Germline values: CDR1 SGHDT, CDR2 YYEEEE. The CDR3 bases are TGTGCCAGCAGCTTGGGTGGGCAGGGGCCGAACTATGGCTACACCTTC. This sequence encodes CASSLGGQGPNYGYTF.

The chain is built from TRBV4-3 and TRBJ2-1, with D possibly being TRBD2 (6 bases). Germline V gene lookup returns CDR1 LGHNA and CDR2 YSLEER. The V end was cut by 2 bases, the J end by 0 bases, with 11 bases between. This CDR3 contains 16 residues. CDR3 DNA: TGCGCCAGCAGCCAACTGACTAGTAGCTCCTACAATGAGCAGTTCTTC. Residues: CASSQLTSSSYNEQFF.

The rearrangement joins TRBV21-1 to TRBJ2-7; whether TRBD2, the table's D call, matches the DNA was not checked. TRBV21-1 is a pseudogene segment. This CDR3 has 19 residues. CDR3 nucleotides: TGTGCCAGCAGCAAAGCAACAGGGACAGGAACTAGCGGGAGATACGAGCAGTACTTC. This gives the protein CASSKATGTGTSGRYEQYF.

This clone showed up just a few times. The V call is TRBV27, the J call TRBJ1-3; tentative D call: TRBD1 (5 bases). Germline CDR1 MNHEY, CDR2 SMNVEV (reference sequence). This CDR3 has 14 residues. The V gene lost 1 base and the J gene lost 4 bases, with 8 bases spanning the gap. The CDR3 DNA reads as TGTGCCAGCAGTTTATTTCGGGGGGGAAACACCATATATTTT. Protein product: CASSLFRGGNTIYF.

This chain joins TRBV5-1 and TRBJ1-5; D not certain. The germline V gene has CDR1 SGHRS and CDR2 YFSETQ. There are 14 residues in the CDR3. V dropped 1 base and J dropped 5 bases, with 10 bases sitting between them. CDR3 sequence: CASSLYGLHQPQHF. CDR3 nucleotide sequence: TGCGCCAGCAGCTTGTACGGTCTCCATCAGCCCCAGCATTTT.